What follows describes a single T cell receptor beta chain. Its antigen is unidentified. This CDR3 region has 14 residues. Germline V gene data show CDR1 as SGHVS and CDR2 as FQNEAQ. V shed 0 bases and J shed 1 base, with 6 bases lying between them. The sample is drawn from a study of cytomegalovirus exposure and HLA in healthy donors. Study results and limitations: Immune exposure data for these donors was limited to CMV serostatus. Analysis performed later showed TCR beta chains linked to HLA being more clonally expanded than equally common others.

The PCR had 60 Vbeta and 13 Jbeta primers. Profiling relied on immunoSEQ multiplex PCR, and the TCRdb table lists in-frame clones only, not all of them. The data show 150,000 to 200,000 clones, over 70% seen once. The receptor comes from a woman aged 50 to 60 in good health and CMV-seronegative. Sequenced input: PBMCs. The chain uses TRBV7-8 and TRBJ1-1; D is unresolved. The CDR3 sequence is CASSLASPNTEAFF. The CDR3 DNA follows: TGTGCCAGCAGCTTAGCGAGTCCGAACACTGAAGCTTTCTTT.